This T cell receptor beta chain was sequenced in a study of sequential checkpoint blockade in melanoma. Turning to the study itself: Patients were randomized 1:1 to nivolumab-then-ipilimumab or ipilimumab-then-nivolumab first-line. Maintenance nivolumab came after either treatment sequence.

Treatment in this sample: randomized to nivolumab then ipilimumab (arm A) or the reverse (arm B). DNA-damaging chemotherapy had not been given to any patient beforehand. Live CD3+CD8+ CD19− CD56− cells were sorted from PBMCs. Using immunoSEQ multiplex PCR, the repertoire was profiled, and TCRdb retains in-frame clones only, with some absent. This table has about 29,000 clones, approximately 77% appearing once. There are 16 residues in the CDR3. The trim removed 3 bases at V and 5 bases at J, leaving 7 bases unmatched. The germline V gene has CDR1 LNHNV and CDR2 YYDKDF (reference sequence). This sequence was found in a human donor with melanoma. The V gene is TRBV15, the J gene TRBJ2-1, with 10 bases lining up with TRBD2. The material was CD8+ T cells sorted from blood (inferred from file names), obtained from a patient given nivolumab and ipilimumab in sequence. DNA of the CDR3: TGTGCCACCAGCAGCTCTAGCGGGGGACCAAACAATGAGCAGTTCTTC. Protein sequence: CATSSSSGGPNNEQFF.